Below, 18 T cell receptor beta chains from the same sample are listed, as sequenced in a study of T cell responses to AZD1222 COVID-19 vaccine. Libraries were prepared by immunoSEQ multiplex PCR; TCRdb keeps only in-frame clonotypes and omits some of them. This table holds roughly 120,000 clones, approximately 90% found once. The sequences come from peripheral blood, collected 28 days after the second AZD1222 dose. The receptors stem from an adult who received the AZD1222 COVID-19 vaccine.

The V call is TRBV2, the J call TRBJ1-3; maybe TRBD1 (6 bases). Germline CDR1 is SNHLY and CDR2 is FYNNEI. The CDR3 covers 16 residues. Trimming shortened V by 5 bases and J by 2 bases, and 16 bases separated the two germline ends. CDR3 region: CASSRLRDNPGNTIYF. CDR3 in DNA: TGTGCCAGCAGTAGGCTCCGGGACAACCCTGGAAACACCATATATTTT.

J is TRBJ2-2 and V is TRBV15; D unresolved. Trimming left V 0 bases short and J 3 bases short, with 5 bases between. The CDR3 is 14 residues long. In germline, CDR1 is LNHNV, CDR2 YYDKDF (reference sequence). CDR3 protein: CATSRDRDTGELFF. DNA of the CDR3: TGTGCCACCAGCAGAGATCGGGACACCGGGGAGCTGTTTTTT. Full variable domain (outside the CDR3, taken from reference TRBV15 and TRBJ2-2): DAMVIQNPRYQVTQFGKPVTLSCSQTLNHNVMYWYQQKSSQAPKLLFHYYDKDFNNEADTPDNFQSRRPNTSFCFLDIRSPGLGDTAMYLCATSRDRDTGELFFGEGSRLTVL.

Only a few counts were recorded for this clone. This same CDR3 is encoded by further DNA sequences in the sample. The rearrangement uses TRBV12-3 or TRBV12-4 and TRBJ2-7; 7 nucleotides align to TRBD1. The CDR3 has 13 residues. Trimming took 5 bases from V and 4 from J; bases not matched to a gene: 5. This CDR3 is CASSPGTAYEQYF. DNA for the CDR3: TGTGCCAGCAGTCCCGGGACAGCATACGAGCAGTACTTC.

The J gene is TRBJ1-1, the V gene TRBV5-1; tentative D call: TRBD1 (5 bases). V was trimmed by 1 base and J by 1 base, leaving 11 bases between them. The CDR3 spans 15 residues. The germline V gene has CDR1 SGHRS and CDR2 YFSETQ. CDR3 in amino acids: CASSLTGPGNTEAFF. For the CDR3, the DNA is TGCGCCAGCAGCTTGACGGGGCCGGGGAACACTGAAGCTTTCTTT. The complete variable domain, with remaining parts taken from reference TRBV5-1 and TRBJ1-1, reads KAGVTQTPRYLIKTRGQQVTLSCSPISGHRSVSWYQQTPGQGLQFLFEYFSETQRNKGNFPGRFSGRQFSNSRSEMNVSTLELGDSALYLCASSLTGPGNTEAFFGQGTRLTVV.

The chain links TRBV5-5 to TRBJ1-5, with D perhaps TRBD1 (5 bases). Germline assignment: CDR1 SGHKS and CDR2 YYEKEE (reference sequence). This CDR3 spans 14 amino acids. V was clipped by 2 bases and J by 4 bases, with 10 bases between them. In DNA, the CDR3 is TGTGCCAGCAGCTTTCGGGACGGTAATCAGCCCCAGCATTTT. Protein: CASSFRDGNQPQHF.

V gene TRBV12-5 combines with J gene TRBJ2-7, with D possibly being TRBD1 (6 bases). In germline, CDR1 is LGHNT, CDR2 FRNRAP. CDR3 length equals 14 residues. The ends were cut back, 4 bases at V and 3 bases at J, with 13 bases in the middle. CDR3 in amino acids: CASGSDMDSYEQYF. In nucleotides, the CDR3 is TGTGCTAGTGGTTCAGATATGGACAGCTACGAGCAGTACTTC.

V is TRBV5-5 and J is TRBJ1-6; no clear D. The germline V gene has CDR1 SGHKS and CDR2 YYEKEE (reference sequence). There are 16 residues in the CDR3. V lost 1 base to trimming and J lost 0 bases, with 8 bases between them. The CDR3 sequence is CASSLIGVSYNSPLHF. CDR3 coding DNA: TGTGCCAGCAGCTTGATCGGGGTCTCCTATAATTCACCCCTCCACTTT.

The chain recombines TRBV6-5 with TRBJ2-7; the D gene is possibly TRBD2 (5 bases). CDR1 and CDR2 (germline): MNHEY, SVGAGI. The CDR3 is made up of 12 amino acids. Trimming took 5 bases from V and 3 from J, leaving 8 bases between them. Written as DNA, the CDR3 is TGTGCCAGCAGTCGGACTCGCTACGAGCAGTACTTC. It codes for CASSRTRYEQYF.

The V and J genes are TRBV28 and TRBJ1-2; no firm D call. The CDR3 spans 13 residues. Germline-derived CDR1 and CDR2 are MDHEN and SYDVKM. Trimming cost V 3 bases and J 8 bases, with 13 bases left between them. The CDR3: CASSFGPSSGYTF. For the CDR3, the DNA is TGTGCCAGCAGTTTCGGGCCTTCTTCGGGCTACACCTTC.

V is TRBV28 and J is TRBJ2-3; 8 bases are shared with TRBD1. CDR1 and CDR2 from the germline V gene are MDHEN and SYDVKM. Trimming took 3 bases from V and 0 from J; bases not matched to a gene: 2. This CDR3 is built from 15 residues. CDR3: CASSFGQGSTDTQYF. DNA for the CDR3: TGTGCCAGCAGTTTTGGACAGGGAAGCACAGATACGCAGTATTTT.

The rearrangement joins TRBV6-5 to TRBJ1-6; D might be TRBD1 (5 bases). The V gene's germline CDR1 is MNHEY and CDR2 SVGAGI. Trimming took off 6 bases at V and 10 bases at J, with 19 bases between the two ends. This CDR3 has 15 amino acids. This chain's CDR3 is CASSITREGRSPLHF. CDR3 DNA: TGTGCCAGCAGCATTACTCGGGAGGGACGGTCACCCCTCCACTTT.

J is TRBJ2-7 and V is TRBV11-3, with TRBD1 matching over 7 bases. The V gene end was trimmed by 4 bases and the J gene end by 6 bases; junction bases not matched to a gene: 6. CDR3 length equals 13 residues. Germline lookup yields CDR1 SGHNT and CDR2 YENEEA. CDR3 residues: CASSSITGVEQYF. Written as DNA, the CDR3 is TGTGCCAGCAGCTCGATAACAGGGGTCGAGCAGTACTTC. The whole variable domain, filled in from reference TRBV11-3 and TRBJ2-7, reads EAGVVQSPRYKIIEKKQPVAFWCNPISGHNTLYWYLQNLGQGPELLIRYENEEAVDDSQLPKDRFSAERLKGVDSTLKIQPAELGDSAVYLCASSSITGVEQYFGPGTRLTVT.

The DNA for the CDR3 is TGTGCCAGCAGCTTAAATGACCTGTCCGGGGAGCAGTACTTC. Amino acid sequence: CASSLNDLSGEQYF. This chain joins TRBV7-2 and TRBJ2-7; no clear D gene. Germline V gives CDR1 SGHTA, CDR2 FQGNSA. The CDR3 is 14 amino acids. With 2 bases removed from V and 7 bases from J, the gap between germline ends came to 15 bases.

The chain has TRBV4-2 and TRBJ2-7; D unclear. The V end was cut by 0 bases, the J end by 2 bases, with 8 bases between. The CDR3 sequence is 14 residues long. Germline loops: CDR1 LGHNA, CDR2 YNFKEQ. CDR3 residues: CASSQERAAYEQYF. In DNA form, the CDR3 reads TGTGCCAGCAGCCAAGAACGGGCCGCCTACGAGCAGTACTTC.

V is TRBV20-1 and J is TRBJ2-7; 10 positions match TRBD2. V shed 3 bases and J 6 bases; nucleotides not matched to a gene: 8. CDR3 length: 14 residues. Germline loops: CDR1 DFQATT, CDR2 SNEGSKA (reference sequence). Here the CDR3 DNA reads TGCAGTGCTAGTGGGCTAGCGGGAGACCTCGAGCAGTACTTC. Protein sequence: CSASGLAGDLEQYF.

V and J are TRBV24-1 and TRBJ2-1, with 7 bases fitting TRBD2. Germline assignment: CDR1 KGHDR and CDR2 SFDVKD. V gave up 11 bases and J gave up 7 bases; unmatched junction bases: 10. The CDR3 length is 13 residues. The CDR3 DNA sequence: TGTGCCAGCAGCGGTAGCGGGCGGAATGAGCAGTTCTTC. As protein: CASSGSGRNEQFF.

The rearrangement links TRBV9 to TRBJ2-3, with D perhaps matching TRBD1 or TRBD2 (5 bases each). Germline CDR1 and CDR2: SGDLS and YYNGEE. V gave up 2 bases and J gave up 0 bases, with 10 bases separating them. The CDR3 extends over 15 amino acids. The CDR3 protein is CASSVGVGSTDTQYF. CDR3 coding DNA: TGTGCCAGCAGCGTGGGGGTAGGTAGCACAGATACGCAGTATTTT.

This chain connects TRBV7-2 to TRBJ1-3; D not resolved. The CDR3 loop spans 16 amino acids. Germline-derived CDR1 and CDR2 are SGHTA and FQGNSA. Trimming cost V 1 base and J 0 bases, with 10 bases left between them. CDR3: CASSLGVAISGNTIYF. The CDR3 bases are TGTGCCAGCAGCTTAGGGGTCGCAATCTCTGGAAACACCATATATTTT.